This TCR beta chain derives from a study of blood T cell repertoires in COVID-19. Generated by immunoSEQ multiplex PCR, the TCRdb table keeps only in-frame clones and is missing some. The table lists tens of thousands of clones, approximately 84% of them singletons. Between the trimmed V and J ends, which lost 5 bases and 7 bases, there was a span of 17 bases. CDR3 length: 15 amino acids. The germline V gene encodes CDR1 MNHEY and CDR2 SMNVEV (reference sequence). Sequencing was done on a sample of peripheral blood. The clonotype was recovered from a human donor in a cohort sampled during active COVID-19. The chain links TRBV27 to TRBJ1-4; D is undetermined. In DNA, the CDR3 is TGTGCCAGCAGTAGACTAGGCTATGGCCGTGAAAAACTGTTTTTT. Translation gives CASSRLGYGREKLFF.